Following are 22 T cell receptor beta chains from one sample sequenced in a study of T cell responses to AZD1222 COVID-19 vaccine. Clones were read by immunoSEQ multiplex PCR, and TCRdb kept only the in-frame ones, dropping some. Of fewer than 150,000 clones in the sample, approximately 90% were seen once. The starting material was peripheral blood, obtained 28 days after the second AZD1222 dose. These TCRs come from an adult who received the AZD1222 COVID-19 vaccine.

The chain couples TRBV19 to TRBJ1-5; 10 bases map to TRBD1. The germline CDR1 and CDR2 sequences are LNHDA and SQIVND (reference sequence). Trimming removed 8 bases from V and 1 base from J; junction bases left unmatched: 2. The CDR3 has 14 amino acids. The CDR3 nucleotides read TGTGCCAGTGCGGGACAGGGGAGCAATCAGCCCCAGCATTTT. Amino acids: CASAGQGSNQPQHF. Combining the CDR3 with reference TRBV19 and TRBJ1-5 gives the whole variable domain DGGITQSPKYLFRKEGQNVTLSCEQNLNHDAMYWYRQDPGQGLRLIYYSQIVNDFQKGDIAEGYSVSREKKESFPLTVTSAQKNPTAFYLCASAGQGSNQPQHFGDGTRLSIL.

Here the CDR3 DNA reads TGTGCCAGCAGTAGGGACAGGGGTCTGGACGAGCAGTACTTC. Its translation: CASSRDRGLDEQYF. This rearrangement joins TRBV6-6 to TRBJ2-7; 10 bases fit TRBD1. CDR3 length equals 14 residues. Trimming removed 5 bases from V and 5 bases from J; junction bases left unmatched: 6. Germline V gene sequence: CDR1 MNHNY, CDR2 SVGAGI (reference sequence).

This clone was picked up a small number of times. In DNA form, the CDR3 reads TGCGCCAGCAGTGGCCCAGCGGACTCCTACAATGAGCAGTTCTTC. It yields the protein CASSGPADSYNEQFF. This chain uses TRBV10-1 with TRBJ2-1; perhaps TRBD2 as D (5 bases). Germline V gives CDR1 WNHNN, CDR2 SYGVQD (reference sequence). V was pared by 4 bases and J by 0 bases, with 10 bases between. The CDR3 spans 15 residues.

The chain is built from TRBV19 and TRBJ1-2; 8 bases line up with TRBD1. This CDR3 is 17 amino acids long. Losses at the gene ends were 7 bases for V and 1 base for J; bases not matched to a gene: 14. The germline CDR1 and CDR2 sequences are LNHDA and SQIVND (reference sequence). The CDR3 protein is CASTLLGQGLGNYGYTF. For the CDR3, the DNA is TGTGCCAGTACCCTTCTCGGACAGGGTCTAGGTAACTATGGCTACACCTTC.

V is TRBV7-8 and J is TRBJ1-3; D remains ambiguous. CDR1 is SGHVS and CDR2 is FQNEAQ in the germline V gene. The CDR3 extends over 15 amino acids. V dropped 2 bases and J dropped 0 bases, with 8 bases sitting between them. The CDR3 sequence: CASSLKITSGNTIYF. The CDR3 DNA reads TGTGCCAGCAGCTTAAAAATCACCTCTGGAAACACCATATATTTT.

V is TRBV18 and J is TRBJ1-1; weak D call: TRBD1 (5 bases). The CDR3 sequence is 15 residues long. V lost 3 bases and J lost 0, with 11 bases in between. CDR1 KGHSH and CDR2 LQKENI come from the germline V gene. The CDR3 nucleotides read TGTGCCAGCTCACCTATGACAGACATGAACACTGAAGCTTTCTTT. Translating gives CASSPMTDMNTEAFF.

The V call is TRBV5-6, the J call TRBJ2-7; possible D gene TRBD2, 6 bases. This CDR3 is 14 amino acids long. The germline V gene encodes CDR1 SGHDT and CDR2 YYEEEE. V lost 3 bases and J 0 bases, leaving 10 bases between the germline ends. The CDR3 region has the DNA TGTGCCAGCAGCTGGGACTTCAACTCCTACGAGCAGTACTTC. It encodes CASSWDFNSYEQYF.

This clone has just one count. The V call is TRBV7-9, the J call TRBJ1-1; the D gene is possibly TRBD1 (5 bases). The germline V and J ends were trimmed by 5 bases and 3 bases, with 19 bases remaining between them. Germline CDR1 reads SEHNR; CDR2 reads FQNEAQ (reference sequence). The length of the CDR3 is 16 residues. The CDR3 DNA follows: TGTGCCAGCAGCGTAACGTGGGGGGGTGTGGACACTGAAGCTTTCTTT. Translation gives CASSVTWGGVDTEAFF.

The chain employs TRBV7-3 and TRBJ2-3; TRBD2 might be the D (5 bases). The CDR3 spans 14 residues. Trimming stripped 4 bases from V and 4 bases from J, with 12 bases between. The germline CDR1 and CDR2 sequences are SGHTA and FQGTGA. CDR3 loop: CASSSGVAADTQYF. The CDR3 DNA sequence: TGTGCCAGCAGCTCCGGGGTAGCCGCAGATACGCAGTATTTT.

V and J are TRBV20-1 and TRBJ2-5; possible D gene TRBD1, 5 bases. The CDR3 covers 10 residues. Germline V lookup: CDR1 DFQATT, CDR2 SNEGSKA (reference sequence). V was trimmed by 5 bases and J by 5 bases, leaving 6 bases between them. This chain's CDR3 is CSAYRETQYF. In DNA form, the CDR3 reads TGCAGTGCTTACAGGGAGACCCAGTACTTC.

The rearrangement links TRBV29-1 to TRBJ2-1; tentative D call: TRBD1 (5 bases). This CDR3 contains 13 residues. Germline V gene data show CDR1 as SQVTM and CDR2 as ANQGSEA. V was clipped by 4 bases and J by 4 bases, with 11 bases between them. The CDR3 DNA is TGCAGCGTTGTTTCCAGGGATTACAATGAGCAGTTCTTC. The encoded protein is CSVVSRDYNEQFF.

V is TRBV5-6 and J is TRBJ1-2, with D maybe TRBD1 (5 bases). Trimming cost V 4 bases and J 7 bases, with 11 bases left between them. The CDR3 loop spans 12 amino acids. Germline V gives CDR1 SGHDT, CDR2 YYEEEE. This CDR3 reads CASSPGSAGYTF. In DNA form, the CDR3 reads TGTGCCAGCAGCCCAGGGTCGGCTGGCTACACCTTC.

This clone showed up just once. J is TRBJ1-1 and V is TRBV7-6; D gene unclear. V was trimmed by 7 bases and J by 0 bases, leaving 18 bases between them. The CDR3 runs 16 residues. Germline CDR1 SGHVS, CDR2 FNYEAQ. This CDR3 reads CASTLRREGMNTEAFF. Here the CDR3 DNA reads TGTGCCAGCACCCTGAGAAGGGAGGGCATGAACACTGAAGCTTTCTTT.

This clone was observed a few times. The chain links TRBV11-2 to TRBJ1-1; D unresolved. The germline V gene encodes CDR1 SGHAT and CDR2 FQNNGV. Trimming shortened V by 1 base and J by 6 bases, and 12 bases separated the two germline ends. The CDR3 is 14 residues long. CDR3 amino acids: CASSLVSRTPEAFF. CDR3 DNA: TGTGCCAGCAGCTTAGTAAGCAGGACCCCTGAAGCTTTCTTT.

The chain couples TRBV5-4 to TRBJ1-1; D gene uncertain. V gave up 4 bases and J gave up 2 bases, with 3 bases separating them. This CDR3 comprises 11 residues. CDR1 is SGHNT and CDR2 is YYREEE in the germline V gene (reference sequence). This CDR3 reads CASSQNTEAFF. The CDR3 DNA is TGTGCCAGCAGCCAAAACACTGAAGCTTTCTTT.

J is TRBJ2-7 and V is TRBV9; 9 nucleotides align to TRBD1. The CDR3 is made up of 16 amino acids. Germline trimming cut 4 bases from V and 0 bases from J; bases unmatched to any gene: 8. CDR1 and CDR2 (germline): SGDLS, YYNGEE. In nucleotides, the CDR3 is TGTGCCAGCAGCAAAGGTCCGGGACAGGGCTCCTACGAGCAGTACTTC. Its protein is CASSKGPGQGSYEQYF.

V usage is TRBV5-4 and J usage is TRBJ2-5, with D possibly matching TRBD2 (7 bases). Germline CDR1 is SGHNT and CDR2 is YYREEE (reference sequence). This CDR3 spans 15 amino acids. V shed 0 bases and J shed 5 bases, with 14 bases lying between them. CDR3 loop: CASSLGGGPGETQYF. CDR3 bases: TGTGCCAGCAGCTTGGGCGGGGGCCCGGGGGAGACCCAGTACTTC. Looking up the rest from reference TRBV5-4 and TRBJ2-5 gives the full variable domain: ETGVTQSPTHLIKTRGQQVTLRCSSQSGHNTVSWYQQALGQGPQFIFQYYREEENGRGNFPPRFSGLQFPNYSSELNVNALELDDSALYLCASSLGGGPGETQYFGPGTRLLVL.

The chain couples TRBV5-1 to TRBJ1-5; D is uncertain. Germline assignment: CDR1 SGHRS and CDR2 YFSETQ. The CDR3 totals 15 residues. The V end lost 0 bases, the J end lost 0 bases, and 7 bases lay between the germline ends. The CDR3 spells CASSLEQDSNQPQHF. The CDR3 bases are TGCGCCAGCAGCTTGGAACAAGATAGCAATCAGCCCCAGCATTTT. Full variable domain (rest looked up from reference TRBV5-1 and TRBJ1-5): KAGVTQTPRYLIKTRGQQVTLSCSPISGHRSVSWYQQTPGQGLQFLFEYFSETQRNKGNFPGRFSGRQFSNSRSEMNVSTLELGDSALYLCASSLEQDSNQPQHFGDGTRLSIL.

The chain recombines TRBV6-5 with TRBJ1-2; 9 bases map to TRBD1. Per the germline V gene, CDR1 is MNHEY and CDR2 is SVGAGI. The CDR3 covers 14 residues. V lost 4 bases and J lost 8; bases outside the gene matches: 8. The CDR3 loop reads CASSSGQGRDGYTF. For the CDR3, the DNA is TGTGCCAGCAGTTCCGGACAGGGGAGGGACGGCTACACCTTC.

The J gene is TRBJ2-7, the V gene TRBV5-6; D is possibly TRBD1 or TRBD2 (5 bases each). This CDR3 contains 15 residues. Between the trimmed V and J ends, which lost 2 bases and 6 bases, there was a span of 18 bases. Per the germline V gene, CDR1 is SGHDT and CDR2 is YYEEEE. DNA for the CDR3: TGTGCCAGCAGCTTATACGACAGACCTCGGGGCGAGCAGTACTTC. Its translation: CASSLYDRPRGEQYF.

This chain uses TRBV7-2 with TRBJ1-5; 7 bases are a match to TRBD1. Per germline, CDR1 SGHTA and CDR2 FQGNSA. The V gene end was trimmed by 5 bases and the J gene end by 3 bases; junction bases not matched to a gene: 4. The CDR3 is made up of 14 amino acids. The CDR3 DNA reads TGTGCCAGCAGCCAACAGGGGATCAATCAGCCCCAGCATTTT. Translated, it gives CASSQQGINQPQHF.

This chain uses TRBV7-2 with TRBJ1-3; D not resolved. This CDR3 is built from 15 residues. Germline V gives CDR1 SGHTA, CDR2 FQGNSA. V was trimmed by 2 bases and J by 3 bases, leaving 11 bases between them. The CDR3 nucleotides read TGTGCCAGCAGCTTAATGGACTTCGGTGGAAACACCATATATTTT. Its translation is CASSLMDFGGNTIYF.